These 21 T cell receptor beta chains originate from one sample sequenced in a study of blood T cell repertoires in COVID-19. TCRdb keeps only in-frame clones here, not all; method: immunoSEQ multiplex PCR. The sample holds fewer than 55,000 clones, approximately 91% seen once. Sequencing was performed on peripheral blood. These receptors all come from a man between 45 and 60 years old with active COVID-19.

The V call is TRBV19, the J call TRBJ1-3; D is undetermined. The V end lost 0 bases, the J end lost 0 bases, and 6 bases lay between the germline ends. Germline loops: CDR1 LNHDA, CDR2 SQIVND (reference sequence). The CDR3 is 15 residues long. The CDR3: CASSIDPSSGNTIYF. CDR3 in DNA: TGTGCCAGTAGTATAGATCCGAGCTCTGGAAACACCATATATTTT.

The chain combines TRBV9 with TRBJ1-6; a weak D match, TRBD1 (5 bases). Germline values: CDR1 SGDLS, CDR2 YYNGEE. V was cut by 4 bases and J by 9 bases, with 20 bases left in between. This CDR3 contains 16 residues. The CDR3 loop is CASSPPGGRPSSPLHF. DNA for the CDR3: TGTGCCAGCAGCCCGCCCGGGGGACGGCCAAGTTCACCCCTCCACTTT.

The chain uses TRBV5-5 and TRBJ1-4; TRBD1 matches at 12 bases. The CDR3 loop spans 16 amino acids. The trim removed 2 bases at V and 8 bases at J, leaving 7 bases unmatched. Germline lookup yields CDR1 SGHKS and CDR2 YYEKEE (reference sequence). The CDR3 spells CASSFDGDRGLEKLFF. The CDR3 nucleotides are TGTGCCAGCAGCTTCGATGGGGACAGGGGGCTAGAAAAACTGTTTTTT.

This rearrangement joins TRBV9 to TRBJ2-3; the match to TRBD2 covers 8 bases. Germline CDR1 is SGDLS and CDR2 is YYNGEE. The CDR3 runs to 15 residues. The V and J ends lost 3 bases and 6 bases, in that order; junction bases with no gene match: 9. The CDR3 coding sequence is TGTGCCAGCAGCGCAGACGGGACTAGAGATGATACGCAGTATTTT. It encodes CASSADGTRDDTQYF.

The chain joins TRBV5-1 to TRBJ2-5; TRBD2 aligns across 9 bases. This CDR3 has 14 residues. Germline V gives CDR1 SGHRS, CDR2 YFSETQ. Trimming at V came to 5 bases and at J to 5 bases, leaving 7 bases not matched to a gene. In DNA, the CDR3 is TGCGCCAGCAGTTTCCAAGCGGGAGGTGAGACCCAGTACTTC. Its translation: CASSFQAGGETQYF. The whole variable domain, remainder taken from reference TRBV5-1 and TRBJ2-5, is KAGVTQTPRYLIKTRGQQVTLSCSPISGHRSVSWYQQTPGQGLQFLFEYFSETQRNKGNFPGRFSGRQFSNSRSEMNVSTLELGDSALYLCASSFQAGGETQYFGPGTRLLVL.

The gene calls are TRBV7-6 and TRBJ2-7, with 10 bases identical to TRBD2. The V gene end was trimmed by 6 bases and the J gene end by 0 bases; junction bases not matched to a gene: 5. Germline V gene lookup returns CDR1 SGHVS and CDR2 FNYEAQ. The CDR3 totals 15 residues. The CDR3 DNA reads TGTGCCAGCAGACGCGTAGCGGGGGGCTCCTACGAGCAGTACTTC. It is translated as CASRRVAGGSYEQYF.

This clone was seen only a few times. As DNA, the CDR3 is TGTGCCAGCAGCAAGGGACAGGGCTACGAGCAGTACGTC. Encoded protein: CASSKGQGYEQYV. The rearrangement links TRBV5-4 to TRBJ2-7, with 9 positions matching TRBD1. Germline CDR1 is SGHNT and CDR2 is YYREEE (reference sequence). V gave up 4 bases and J gave up 3 bases; unmatched junction bases: 2. CDR3 length: 13 amino acids.

The chain has TRBV7-6 and TRBJ1-3; no reliable D call. Germline CDR1 reads SGHVS; CDR2 reads FNYEAQ. The CDR3 has 14 amino acids. V was shortened by 1 base and J by 4 bases, with 8 bases between the two germline ends. The CDR3 sequence is CASSLGLMGNTIYF. DNA for the CDR3: TGTGCCAGCAGCTTAGGTCTAATGGGAAACACCATATATTTT.

The chain joins TRBV4-1 to TRBJ1-2; D not certain. The germline V gene encodes CDR1 MGHRA and CDR2 YSYEKL. This CDR3 has 15 amino acids. The V end was cut by 0 bases, the J end by 7 bases, with 15 bases between. DNA for the CDR3: TGCGCCAGCAGCCAAGAGGACGGACCAGGAGGTGGCTACACCTTC. Protein product: CASSQEDGPGGGYTF.

The rearrangement links TRBV30 to TRBJ2-1; 9 bases are shared with TRBD2. Germline values: CDR1 GTSNPN, CDR2 SVGIG (reference sequence). The CDR3 length is 15 residues. V trimming: 2 bases; J trimming: 6 bases; junction bases outside the gene matches: 8. The CDR3, as DNA: TGTGCCTGGAGTAGTGAGACTAGCGGAGGCAATGAGCAGTTCTTC. This translates into CAWSSETSGGNEQFF.

This chain connects TRBV29-1 to TRBJ2-1; 9 nucleotides agree with TRBD2. CDR1 is SQVTM and CDR2 is ANQGSEA in the germline V gene. Trimming cost V 8 bases and J 7 bases; bases outside gene matches: 15. The CDR3 has 15 residues. The DNA for the CDR3 is TGCAGCTTGACGTCCCGGGCGACTAGCGGAAATGAGCAGTTCTTC. Protein product: CSLTSRATSGNEQFF.

V is TRBV4-1 and J is TRBJ2-2; 9 positions match TRBD2. V lost 1 base to trimming and J lost 4 bases; unmatched junction nucleotides: 4. CDR1 MGHRA and CDR2 YSYEKL come from the germline V gene. The CDR3 runs to 16 residues. CDR3 in DNA: TGCGCCAGCAGCCAAGCTGCGGGAGGGTCCACCGGGGAGCTGTTTTTT. Translated, it gives CASSQAAGGSTGELFF.

The chain employs TRBV3-1 (or the pseudogene TRBV3-2) and TRBJ1-3; 7 bases agree with TRBD1. V dropped 2 bases and J dropped 0; count of bases not matched to a gene: 7. CDR3 length: 17 residues. Germline V gene data show CDR1 as LGHDT and CDR2 as YNNKEL (reference sequence). CDR3 bases: TGTGCCAGCAGCCAACGAACAGGGGTAGACTCTGGAAACACCATATATTTT. Translated, it gives CASSQRTGVDSGNTIYF.

V and J are TRBV10-3 and TRBJ2-6; 11 bases line up with TRBD1. CDR1 ENHRY and CDR2 SYGVKD come from the germline V gene. This CDR3 spans 18 amino acids. J was trimmed by 0 bases and V by 5 bases; bases with no gene match: 6. The chain's CDR3 is CAISPGQGAISGANVLTF. For the CDR3, the DNA is TGTGCCATCAGTCCTGGACAGGGGGCCATCTCTGGGGCCAACGTCCTGACTTTC.

The rearrangement links TRBV3-1 (or the pseudogene TRBV3-2) to TRBJ2-3; D unresolved. Trimming removed 4 bases from V and 2 bases from J, with 7 bases in between. Germline CDR1 reads LGHDT; CDR2 reads YNNKEL (reference sequence). This CDR3 region has 13 residues. Here the CDR3 reads CASSPRITDTQYF. The CDR3 coding sequence is TGTGCCAGCAGCCCGCGGATCACAGATACGCAGTATTTT.

V gene TRBV4-1 combines with J gene TRBJ2-4; D is possibly TRBD1 (6 bases). The V end was cut by 3 bases, the J end by 5 bases, with 11 bases between. The CDR3 loop spans 14 amino acids. The germline gives CDR1 MGHRA, CDR2 YSYEKL. The CDR3 spells CASSHRDTENIQYF. The CDR3 DNA sequence: TGCGCCAGCAGCCACCGGGACACGGAAAACATTCAGTACTTC.

The chain uses TRBV11-3 and TRBJ2-6; D might be TRBD2 (7 bases). CDR1 and CDR2 from the germline V gene are SGHNT and YENEEA. This CDR3 is 17 amino acids long. V dropped 3 bases and J dropped 2 bases, with 14 bases sitting between them. The CDR3 DNA reads TGTGCCAGCAGCTTGGGGGGGCCCGGAGCTGGGGCCAACGTCCTGACTTTC. It specifies CASSLGGPGAGANVLTF.

The chain employs TRBV9 and TRBJ2-1, with a tentative D call TRBD2 (7 bases). The CDR3 spans 15 residues. Germline CDR1 is SGDLS and CDR2 is YYNGEE. V dropped 1 base and J dropped 10 bases, with 18 bases sitting between them. CDR3 in amino acids: CASSVSGGARGEQFF. CDR3 coding DNA: TGTGCCAGCAGCGTAAGTGGGGGGGCGAGAGGGGAGCAGTTCTTC.

The chain recombines TRBV19 with TRBJ2-6; possibly TRBD1 for D (6 bases). Trimming took 4 bases from V and 0 from J, leaving 7 bases between them. The germline CDR1 and CDR2 sequences are LNHDA and SQIVND (reference sequence). The CDR3 runs 15 residues. The CDR3 bases are TGTGCCAGTAGTAAACAGGGCTCTGGGGCCAACGTCCTGACTTTC. Amino acids: CASSKQGSGANVLTF.

The V and J genes are TRBV7-9 and TRBJ2-7, with 7 positions matching TRBD1. The CDR3 totals 17 residues. V lost 1 base to trimming and J lost 3 bases; unmatched junction nucleotides: 12. Per the germline V gene, CDR1 is SEHNR and CDR2 is FQNEAQ (reference sequence). The CDR3 sequence is CASSLGGSGQNYYEQYF. CDR3 nucleotides: TGTGCCAGCAGCTTAGGCGGGTCGGGACAGAACTACTACGAGCAGTACTTC.

The chain joins TRBV5-4 to TRBJ1-2; D gene unclear. Germline V gives CDR1 SGHNT, CDR2 YYREEE (reference sequence). The CDR3 runs 14 residues. The ends were cut back, 4 bases at V and 3 bases at J, with 13 bases in the middle. CDR3 loop: CASSPAISDYGYTF. CDR3 coding DNA: TGTGCCAGCAGCCCCGCTATATCTGACTATGGCTACACCTTC.